Described below is a single T cell receptor beta chain sequence and its context. This clonotype has more than one count but fewer than ten. Its antigen specificity is not known. No much larger clone exists at a distance of one base, and base qualities are not known. The sample is drawn from a study of T cell repertoires in aging, cancer and after chemotherapy (dated by TCRdb to 2018 to 2020). As for the study more broadly: The donors fell into six age groups ranging from 30 or younger to 70 or older, and each group had at least three individuals. In total, the full dataset held 8.5 million to 9.5 million TCR reads. Alongside 95 to 100 healthy donors serving as a reference group, the cohort included some 220 cancer patients, of whom more than 90 had hematological cancers and more than 120 had solid cancers. Paired pre- and post-chemotherapy samples in the solid tumor group came from brain tumor (glioblastoma) patients receiving temozolomide-based therapy. To look at immunoaging and at how T cells reconstitute after chemotherapy, the study profiled TCR beta repertoires in peripheral blood from both healthy donors and cancer patients.

Beyond this particular receptor, the publication reports: In healthy donors, the decline in TCR diversity with age was mainly due to loss of richness, whereas in cancer patients loss of evenness also played a role. The authors noted that the repertoire data do not allow conclusions about immunological memory after chemotherapy. Compared with age-matched healthy donors, untreated patients with hematological or solid cancers had significantly lower TCR diversity and higher clonality in blood. In both cancer cohorts, median generation probability rose over the chemotherapy interval, which suggests that the repertoire was reconstituted through rebound thymic output.

TCR beta rearrangements were amplified from genomic DNA isolated from peripheral blood, not from sorted cells or RNA. Using a mixed TRB-A/B primer pool, multiplex touch-down PCR amplified rearranged TRB sequences covering the V, D and J segments. Illumina adapters and sample indices were attached to the amplicons in two consecutive PCR reactions using Phusion HS II polymerase. The amplicons were purified from gel with the NucleoSpin Gel and PCR Clean-up kit and then assessed with Qubit and an Agilent 2100 Bioanalyzer. Sequencing of the libraries was done on an Illumina MiSeq with paired-end, single-indexed 600-cycle runs. In the original analysis: MiXCR versions 2.12 and 3.0.5 were used to process the TRB sequences. Each unique CDR3 nucleotide sequence was counted as one clone, and only productive sequences with at least two reads were retained. Repertoire metrics included Shannon diversity, evenness, clonality (one minus evenness), and alpha-parameterized diversity profiles from alpha 0 to 5. Generation probabilities of clones in paired pre- and post-chemotherapy samples were computed with the IGoR algorithm. In TCRdb, the public reads were trimmed at Q25 with fastp and aligned with MiXCR, with productive beta chains retained. Entries that share a CDR3 protein sequence are merged under the most common genes and DNA. These V and J calls rely on TCRdb rather than the paper's analysis. The sample profile shows roughly 2,500 distinct CDR3 sequences; 20% to 25% of them were found once. 9.3% of the sample goes to the ten largest clones.

CDR1 is given as WNHNN and CDR2 as SYGVQD, both from the germline V gene (reference sequence). Taken from cysteine to phenylalanine, the CDR3 has 16 residues. Only the CDR3 DNA stays, 48 bases, in frame from base 1. For this chain, trimming is 2 bases at the V end and 5 bases at the J end, and the number of junction bases without a gene match is 4. Sequencing input: blood. The rearranged chain carries TRBV10-1 and TRBJ2-2; TRBD1 agrees with 11 junctional bases. The sequence was collected from a human donor with a solid tumor. The CDR3 here reads CASSEQGTGGTGELFF. In nucleotide form, the sequence is TGCGCCAGCAGTGAGCAGGGGACAGGGGGGACCGGGGAGCTGTTTTTT.